This entry lists 14 T cell receptor beta chains sequenced from one sample in a study of Graves' ophthalmopathy and Graves' hyperthyroidism. Transcripts of RNA were the source for amplifying TCR beta CDR3 regions. Scientists carried out first-round RT-PCR using HTBI primers and then a second-round multiplex PCR. TCRdb independently ran MiXCR on the multiplex PCR reads; one entry per CDR3 protein. The sample has almost 750,000 distinct CDR3 sequences, 40% seen once. The sample was peripheral blood. These receptors all come from an adult man with Graves' ophthalmopathy.

The chain uses TRBV7-9 and TRBJ2-6, with D possibly matching TRBD2 (5 bases). CDR3 size: 18 residues. From germline, CDR1 is SEHNR and CDR2 FQNEAQ (reference sequence). The V end was cut by 5 bases, the J end by 0 bases, with 17 bases between. The CDR3 nucleotides read TGTGCCAGCAGCCAAGAAACAGCGGTGAGCTCTGGGGCCAACGTCCTGACTTTC. Protein sequence: CASSQETAVSSGANVLTF.

This clonotype was detected only a few times. This chain connects TRBV20-1 to TRBJ2-7, with 10 bases aligning to TRBD2. This CDR3 is 15 amino acids long. V dropped 0 bases and J dropped 2; count of bases not matched to a gene: 4. Germline loops: CDR1 DFQATT, CDR2 SNEGSKA (reference sequence). CDR3 in DNA: TGCAGTGCTAGAGATCGACTAGCGGGCCCCTACGAGCAGTACTTC. Amino acid sequence: CSARDRLAGPYEQYF.

The chain combines TRBV9 with TRBJ2-7, with D perhaps TRBD2 (6 bases). Germline V gives CDR1 SGDLS, CDR2 YYNGEE. This CDR3 region has 15 residues. V was pared by 0 bases and J by 2 bases, with 12 bases between. The CDR3, as DNA: TGTGCCAGCAGCGTAGTTGAAGGAGGGCCCTACGAGCAGTACTTC. Residues: CASSVVEGGPYEQYF.

In this sample, this clonotype turned up many times. This chain links TRBV19 with TRBJ1-5; no reliable D call. V dropped 8 bases and J dropped 1 base, with 9 bases sitting between them. This CDR3 comprises 13 residues. The germline V gene encodes CDR1 LNHDA and CDR2 SQIVND (reference sequence). The CDR3 nucleotides read TGTGCCAGTTGTGACACGAGCAATCAGCCCCAGCATTTT. It translates to CASCDTSNQPQHF. The full variable domain, rest sourced from reference TRBV19 and TRBJ1-5, is DGGITQSPKYLFRKEGQNVTLSCEQNLNHDAMYWYRQDPGQGLRLIYYSQIVNDFQKGDIAEGYSVSREKKESFPLTVTSAQKNPTAFYLCASCDTSNQPQHFGDGTRLSIL.

This clonotype has more than one count but fewer than ten. The rearrangement joins TRBV3-1 to TRBJ2-7; the D is unclear. CDR1 and CDR2 from the germline V gene are LGHDT and YNNKEL (reference sequence). There are 13 residues in the CDR3. V shed 0 bases and J shed 3 bases, with 6 bases lying between them. CDR3 amino acids: CASSQETGYEQYF. The CDR3, as DNA: TGTGCCAGCAGCCAAGAGACTGGCTACGAGCAGTACTTC.

This clonotype was observed a few times. The gene calls are TRBV2 and TRBJ2-7, with D perhaps matching TRBD2 (5 bases). There are 13 residues in the CDR3. Germline V gives CDR1 SNHLY, CDR2 FYNNEI. V lost 6 bases to trimming and J lost 3 bases, with 12 bases between them. This CDR3 is CASSIGGLYEQYF. CDR3 DNA: TGTGCCAGCAGCATAGGAGGACTCTACGAGCAGTACTTC.

V gene TRBV4-2 combines with J gene TRBJ1-5; D gene ambiguous. V was shortened by 1 base and J by 6 bases, with 10 bases between the two germline ends. Germline V gene sequence: CDR1 LGHNA, CDR2 YNFKEQ. There are 14 residues in the CDR3. The CDR3 is CASSQGNMGQPQHF. CDR3 nucleotide sequence: TGTGCCAGCAGCCAAGGGAATATGGGTCAGCCCCAGCATTTT.

This chain joins TRBV25-1 and TRBJ2-5, with D uncertain. The germline V and J ends were trimmed by 7 bases and 5 bases, with 14 bases remaining between them. The CDR3 consists of 13 residues. Germline CDR1 reads MGHDK; CDR2 reads SYGVNS. For the CDR3, the DNA is TGTGCCAGCAACTGGGGTGGGTCGGAGACCCAGTACTTC. The encoded protein is CASNWGGSETQYF.

The gene calls are TRBV29-1 and TRBJ1-2; maybe TRBD1 (6 bases). Germline loops: CDR1 SQVTM, CDR2 ANQGSEA. The CDR3 covers 13 residues. Trimming removed 7 bases from V and 0 bases from J, with 12 bases in between. The CDR3 protein is CSGMTGSNYGYTF. DNA for the CDR3: TGCAGCGGGATGACAGGTTCTAACTATGGCTACACCTTC. Based on the CDR3 plus reference TRBV29-1 and TRBJ1-2, the full variable domain is SAVISQKPSRDICQRGTSLTIQCQVDSQVTMMFWYRQQPGQSLTLIATANQGSEATYESGFVIDKFPISRPNLTFSTLTVSNMSPEDSSIYLCSGMTGSNYGYTFGSGTRLTVV.

This clonotype appeared a few times. The chain couples TRBV25-1 to TRBJ2-2; 11 nucleotides line up with TRBD2. Germline CDR1 MGHDK, CDR2 SYGVNS. This CDR3 comprises 17 residues. Trimming cost V 6 bases and J 4 bases; bases outside gene matches: 10. CDR3 region: CASSLRSGRAGTGELFF. The CDR3 nucleotides read TGTGCCAGCAGCTTACGTAGCGGGAGGGCCGGCACCGGGGAGCTGTTTTTT.

With regard to this clonotype: Given the absence of the conserved phenylalanine or tryptophan at the CDR3 end, a read error is likely. The rearrangement uses TRBV15 and TRBJ1-6; 8 positions agree with TRBD1. V gave up 2 bases and J gave up 11 bases; unmatched junction bases: 8. Germline CDR1 reads LNHNV; CDR2 reads YYDKDF (reference sequence). The CDR3 is 15 amino acids. The CDR3 bases are TGTGCCACCAGCAGATTTCGGACAGGGAGGACACCCCTCCACCTT. Encoded protein: CATSRFRTGRTPLHL.

About this clonotype: A much larger clone lies a single base off, so this may be a read error. The conserved final phenylalanine or tryptophan is absent from the CDR3, which likely points to a read error. The rearrangement joins TRBV10-3 to TRBJ1-1, with 11 bases lining up with TRBD1. CDR3 length equals 17 residues. V gave up 10 bases and J gave up 0 bases; unmatched junction bases: 13. The germline V gene encodes CDR1 ENHRY and CDR2 SYGVKD. The CDR3 nucleotides read TGTGCCAGCAGGGAAGGGACAGGGGGAGGCATGAACACTGAAGCTTTCTCT. Its protein is CASREGTGGGMNTEAFS.

This clonotype was seen a few times. The genes are TRBV7-2 and TRBJ1-2; TRBD1 is a possible D gene (6 bases). V shed 4 bases and J shed 11 bases, with 23 bases lying between them. CDR1 and CDR2 from the germline V gene are SGHTA and FQGNSA. The CDR3 contains 15 residues. CDR3 coding DNA: TGTGCCAGCAGCTCAGGGGAGACGGAGTTTTCACGGTACACCTTC. Amino acid sequence: CASSSGETEFSRYTF.

This clonotype occurred a few times. The chain has TRBV20-1 and TRBJ1-5; D gene uncertain. CDR1 and CDR2 (germline): DFQATT, SNEGSKA (reference sequence). Trimming left V 1 base short and J 4 bases short, with 8 bases between. There are 13 residues in the CDR3. CDR3 sequence: CSARGVMNQPQHF. The CDR3 DNA reads as TGCAGTGCTAGAGGCGTTATGAATCAGCCCCAGCATTTT.